This T cell receptor beta chain was found in a study of cytomegalovirus exposure and HLA in healthy donors. Sequenced by immunoSEQ multiplex PCR; TCRdb stores in-frame clones only, minus some. The repertoire holds around 120,000 clones, with over 75% as singletons. The CDR3 contains 15 residues. Germline lookup yields CDR1 MNHEY and CDR2 SMNVEV (reference sequence). Trimming stripped 5 bases from V and 4 bases from J, with 16 bases between. This clone has only one observation. What it binds is not known. Overall study results and limits: Rare TCR sequences predominated, though certain public TCRs were found in many donors. As confirmed in vitro, three CMV-associated chains were specific for CMV antigens. The study listed about 150 cytomegalovirus-associated TCR beta chains.

The chain combines TRBV27 with TRBJ2-3, with D possibly matching TRBD1 (5 bases). Sequencing was carried out using PBMCs. This receptor was identified in a woman aged 18-29 years in good health and CMV-seropositive. The CDR3 sequence: CASSAYATAADTQYF. The CDR3 DNA sequence: TGTGCCAGCAGTGCTTACGCGACAGCAGCAGATACGCAGTATTTT.